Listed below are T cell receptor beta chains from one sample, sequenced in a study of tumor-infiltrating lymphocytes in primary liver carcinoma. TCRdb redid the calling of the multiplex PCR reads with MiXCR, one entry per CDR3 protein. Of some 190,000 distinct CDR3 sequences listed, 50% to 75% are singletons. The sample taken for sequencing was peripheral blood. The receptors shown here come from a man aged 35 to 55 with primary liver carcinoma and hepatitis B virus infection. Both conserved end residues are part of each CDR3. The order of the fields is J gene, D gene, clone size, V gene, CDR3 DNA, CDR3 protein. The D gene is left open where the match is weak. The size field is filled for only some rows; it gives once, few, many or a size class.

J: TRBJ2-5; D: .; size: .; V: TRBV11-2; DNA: TGTGCCAGCAGCCGAGGGGGTGAGGGAGAGGAGGCCCAGTACTTC; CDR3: CASSRGGEGEEAQYF
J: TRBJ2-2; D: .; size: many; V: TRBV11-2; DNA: TGTGCCAGCAGCTCTTACGGGGGCGGCACCGGGGAGCTGTTTTTT; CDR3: CASSSYGGGTGELFF
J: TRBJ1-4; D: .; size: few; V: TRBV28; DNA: TGTGCCAGCAGTTTGACCGGGACCCCCGAGGGACTGTTTTTT; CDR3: CASSLTGTPEGLFF
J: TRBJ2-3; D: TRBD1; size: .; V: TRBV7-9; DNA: TGTGCCAGGAGCCTGCCCAGGGGGTTACAAGGATTCACAGATACGCAGTATTTT; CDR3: CARSLPRGLQGFTDTQYF
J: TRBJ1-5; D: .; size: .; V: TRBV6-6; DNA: TGTGCCAGCAGTTACGTAGGGGGGGCTACCAATCAGCCCCAGCATTTT; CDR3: CASSYVGGATNQPQHF
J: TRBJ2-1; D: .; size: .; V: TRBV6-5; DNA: TGTGCCAGCAGTTACCTACCCCCCCACGGGCGGTTCTTC; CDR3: CASSYLPPHGRFF
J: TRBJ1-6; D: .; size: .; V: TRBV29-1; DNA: TGCAGCGTTCAAACAGAGACCGGTTCACCCCTCCACTTT; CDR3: CSVQTETGSPLHF
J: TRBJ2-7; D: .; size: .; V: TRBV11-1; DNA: TGTGCCAGCAGCCTCGGGATTAAACTCTACGAGCAATACTTC; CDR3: CASSLGIKLYEQYF
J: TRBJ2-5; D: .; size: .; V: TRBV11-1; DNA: TGTGCCAGCACTCTGGGCGGGCAAGAGACCCAGTACTTC; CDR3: CASTLGGQETQYF
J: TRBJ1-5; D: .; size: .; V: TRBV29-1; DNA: TGCGGCGTTGAAGAAACCCTATGGGGGCCCCAGCATTTT; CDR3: CGVEETLWGPQHF
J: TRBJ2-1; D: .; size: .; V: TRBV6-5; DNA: TGTGCCAGCAAAGTCGGACGGATTGAGTTCTTC; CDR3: CASKVGRIEFF
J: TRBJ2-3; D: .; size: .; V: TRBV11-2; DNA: TGTGCCATCAGCTTCAGCGGAGCCCTTAGCACAGATACACAGTATTTT; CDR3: CAISFSGALSTDTQYF
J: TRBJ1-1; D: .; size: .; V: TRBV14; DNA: TGTGCCTGCAGCCAAGTGGCATACATCACTGAAGCTTTCTTT; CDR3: CACSQVAYITEAFF
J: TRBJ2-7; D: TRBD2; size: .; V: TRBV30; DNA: TGTGCCTGGCAAACTAGCGCGCTCTACGAGCAGTACTTC; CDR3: CAWQTSALYEQYF
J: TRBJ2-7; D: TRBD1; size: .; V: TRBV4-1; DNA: TGCGCCAGCAGCCAAGATTCCCGGACAGGGGGATACGAGCAGTACTTC; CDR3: CASSQDSRTGGYEQYF
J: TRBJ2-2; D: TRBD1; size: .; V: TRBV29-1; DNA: TGCAGCGTAACAACCGGGACAGGGTTCGGCGGTAGGGCCGAAGCCGGGGAGCTGTTTTTT; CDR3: CSVTTGTGFGGRAEAGELFF
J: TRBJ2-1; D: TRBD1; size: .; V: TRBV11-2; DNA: TGTGCCAACACCCCGGGAACAGGGGACTACAATGAGCAGTTCTTC; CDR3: CANTPGTGDYNEQFF
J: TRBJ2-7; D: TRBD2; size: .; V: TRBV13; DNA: TGTGCCAGCAGCTTAAGACTAGCCGGTACCTACGAGCAGTACTTC; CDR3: CASSLRLAGTYEQYF
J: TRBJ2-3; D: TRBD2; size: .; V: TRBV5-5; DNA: TGTGCCAGCACCCTACGGGCTAGCGGATTCCTCACAGATACGCAGTATTTT; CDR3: CASTLRASGFLTDTQYF
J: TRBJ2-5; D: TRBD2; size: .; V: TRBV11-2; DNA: TGTGCCAGCAGCTTAGCAAGCGGGAGGCTAGAGACCCAGTACTTC; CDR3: CASSLASGRLETQYF
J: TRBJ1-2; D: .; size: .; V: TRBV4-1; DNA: TGCGCCAGCAGCCAAGATATGGGTTCGGGCTACACCTTC; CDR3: CASSQDMGSGYTF
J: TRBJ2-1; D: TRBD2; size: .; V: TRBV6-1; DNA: TGTGCCAGCAGTACCACCTTTCTAGCGGGATATTACAATGAGCAGTTCTTC; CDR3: CASSTTFLAGYYNEQFF
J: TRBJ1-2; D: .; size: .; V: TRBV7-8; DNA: TGTGCCAGCAGCTTATTTCATCGGCGGGAATCGCACTATGGCTACACCTTC; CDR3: CASSLFHRRESHYGYTF
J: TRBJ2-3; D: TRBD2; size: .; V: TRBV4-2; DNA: TGTGCCAGCAGCCAAGCCGGGACTAGCGGGAGGGTGGATACGCAGTATTTT; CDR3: CASSQAGTSGRVDTQYF
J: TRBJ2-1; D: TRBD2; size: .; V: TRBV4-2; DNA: TGTGCCAGCAGCCAAGCACTAGCGGGAGGGAACAATGAGCAATTCTTC; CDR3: CASSQALAGGNNEQFF
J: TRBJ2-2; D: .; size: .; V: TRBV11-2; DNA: TGTGCCAGCAGCGGTTGGTCGGCCGGGGACCTGTTTTTT; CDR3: CASSGWSAGDLFF
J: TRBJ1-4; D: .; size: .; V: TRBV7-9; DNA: TGTGCCAGCAGCTTGGGACAAGATAATGAAAAACTGTTTTTT; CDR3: CASSLGQDNEKLFF
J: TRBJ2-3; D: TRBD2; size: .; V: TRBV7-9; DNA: TGTGCCAGCAGACCAGGGACTAGCGGGAGGATAGGATATGATACGCAGTATTTT; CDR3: CASRPGTSGRIGYDTQYF
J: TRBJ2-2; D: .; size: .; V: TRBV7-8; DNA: TGTGCCAGCAGCCTAGGGCCAGGGCTGGGCGGGGAGCTGTTTTTT; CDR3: CASSLGPGLGGELFF
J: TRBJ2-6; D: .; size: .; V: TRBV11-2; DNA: TGTGCCAGCAGCAGCGGTCTCTCTGGGGCCAACGTCATGACTTTC; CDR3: CASSSGLSGANVMTF
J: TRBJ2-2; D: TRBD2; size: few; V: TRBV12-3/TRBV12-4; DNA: TGTGCCAGCAGTTTGGCACTAGCGGGAGTCGGGGAGCTGTTTTTT; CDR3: CASSLALAGVGELFF
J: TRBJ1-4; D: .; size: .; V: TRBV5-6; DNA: TGTGCCAGCAGCACCTCGGGGAGAACTAATGAAAAACTGTTTTTT; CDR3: CASSTSGRTNEKLFF
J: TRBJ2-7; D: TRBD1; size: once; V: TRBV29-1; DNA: TGCAGCTTCCGGGACAGTAAGTACTTC; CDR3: CSFRDSKYF
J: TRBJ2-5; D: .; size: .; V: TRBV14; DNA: TGTGCCAGCAGCTACGGTACTTTTCGCCAAGAGACCCAGTACTTC; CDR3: CASSYGTFRQETQYF
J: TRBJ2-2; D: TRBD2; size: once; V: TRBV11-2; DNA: TGTGACAGCAGCGGAGGACTAGCGGAACGGAACACCGGGGAGCTGTTTTTT; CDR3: CDSSGGLAERNTGELFF
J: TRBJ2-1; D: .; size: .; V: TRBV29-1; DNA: TGCAGTCACGGGAGTCTGGACTCCTACAATGAGCAGTTCTTC; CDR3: CSHGSLDSYNEQFF
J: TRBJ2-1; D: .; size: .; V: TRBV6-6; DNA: TGTGCCAGCAGTTTCCGGGACCCAAGCTCCTACAATGAGCAGTTCTTC; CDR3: CASSFRDPSSYNEQFF
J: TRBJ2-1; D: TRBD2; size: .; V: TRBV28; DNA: TGTGCCAGCAGGTGGACTAGCGGATTAACCTCCTACAATGAGCAGTTCTTC; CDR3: CASRWTSGLTSYNEQFF
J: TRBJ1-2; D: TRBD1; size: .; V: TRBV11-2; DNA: TGTGCCAGCAGCCCGGGACAGGGTCCCTATGGCTACACCTTC; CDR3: CASSPGQGPYGYTF
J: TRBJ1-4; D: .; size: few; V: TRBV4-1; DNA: TGCGCCAGCAGCCAGGATTATGATAGTGAAAAACTGTTTTTT; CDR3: CASSQDYDSEKLFF